This TCR beta chain was captured in a study of cytotoxic CD8 clonotypes in ibrutinib-treated CLL. Study as a whole: There were roughly 10 relapsed/refractory patients and more than 14 treatment-naive patients, and roughly 18 were IGHV unmutated.

This clone was seen more than once but under ten times. Its matching antigen is unknown. The junction and the germline gene differ at one end; a read error may be behind it. Study results and caveats: Few clonotypes were public, and these shrank or held steady under treatment.

Cryopreserved PBMCs provided about 2 micrograms of genomic DNA for the TCR beta libraries. There are 11 residues in the CDR3. The V gene's germline CDR1 is MGHDK and CDR2 SYGVNS. This table comes from immunoSEQ multiplex PCR, and its TCRdb copy is limited to in-frame clones, with some not included. The table lists 100,000 or so clones, roughly 60% of them singletons, with 30% to 45% in the top ten. The clonotype was recovered from a human donor with chronic lymphocytic leukemia. The sequencing used PBMCs, collected after 24 months of ibrutinib treatment. The chain is built from TRBV25-1 and TRBJ2-3; 13 positions match TRBD2. The CDR3 reads CASSEGLAGVF. CDR3 coding DNA: TGTGCCAGCAGTGAAGGACTAGCGGGGGTGTTT.